Listed below are T cell receptor beta chains from one sample, sequenced in a study of glioma-infiltrating T cells after dendritic cell vaccination. TCRdb keeps only in-frame clones here, not all; method: immunoSEQ multiplex PCR. This table has some 70,000 clones, 80% to 85% appearing once. The sample was blood, taken before dendritic cell vaccination. The receptors derive from a human donor with glioblastoma. CDR3s include the opening cysteine and the closing phenylalanine or tryptophan. D genes are given only for firm matches. The size of a clone is reported for some rows only, either as once, few or many, or as a class for expanded clones.

>TRBV7-9|15|-|TRBJ2-7|TRBD1
CASSPKLRQGNEQYF
TGTGCCAGCAGCCCCAAACTTCGACAGGGAAACGAGCAGTACTTC
>TRBV7-3|15|-|TRBJ2-5|TRBD2
CASSLRPGGGETQYF
TGTGCCAGCAGCTTACGTCCGGGGGGGGGAGAGACCCAGTACTTC
>TRBV7-9|14|-|TRBJ1-1|TRBD1
CASSPRTGGGEAFF
TGTGCCAGCAGCCCCAGGACAGGGGGTGGTGAAGCTTTCTTT
>TRBV27|15|-|TRBJ2-1|TRBD1
CASSWDRGLGNEQFF
TGTGCCAGCAGTTGGGACAGGGGGCTTGGTAATGAGCAGTTCTTC
>TRBV7-3|13|once|TRBJ1-1|-
CASSGWGGTEAFF
TGTGCCAGCAGCGGATGGGGGGGGACTGAAGCTTTCTTT
>TRBV15|14|-|TRBJ2-1|TRBD1
CATSRERTGDEQFF
TGTGCCACCAGCAGAGAGCGGACAGGCGATGAGCAGTTCTTC
>TRBV4-1|18|-|TRBJ1-3|-
CASSFAGTGENSGNTIYF
TGCGCCAGCAGCTTCGCCGGGACGGGGGAAAACTCTGGAAACACCATATATTTT
>TRBV7-2|15|many|TRBJ2-1|TRBD2
CASSLELAGLNEQFF
TGTGCCAGCAGCTTAGAACTAGCGGGGCTCAATGAGCAGTTCTTC
>TRBV7-3|15|once|TRBJ1-1|TRBD1
CASSLGTGENTEAFF
TGTGCCAGCAGCTTAGGGACAGGGGAAAACACTGAAGCTTTCTTT
>TRBV27|15|-|TRBJ2-1|-
CASSSDRQAYNEQFF
TGTGCCAGCAGTTCGGACAGACAGGCCTACAATGAGCAGTTCTTC
>TRBV5-6|15|few|TRBJ2-3|TRBD2
CASSSSLLAIDTQYF
TGTGCCAGCAGCTCCAGTCTACTAGCGATAGATACGCAGTATTTT
>TRBV7-6|14|-|TRBJ2-1|TRBD1
CATMRGGGFDEQFF
TGTGCCACTATGAGAGGGGGCGGTTTCGATGAGCAGTTCTTC
>TRBV4-2|16|-|TRBJ2-1|TRBD2
CASSQVAGASYNEQFF
TGTGCCAGCAGCCAAGTAGCGGGGGCTTCCTACAATGAGCAGTTCTTC
>TRBV5-4|11|once|TRBJ1-2|-
CASSLRGNYTF
TGTGCCAGCAGCCTCAGGGGAAACTACACCTTC
>TRBV7-3|15|-|TRBJ2-1|TRBD2
CASSVSGGPYNEQFF
TGTGCCAGCAGCGTATCGGGGGGGCCTTACAATGAGCAGTTCTTC
>TRBV7-9|15|-|TRBJ1-6|-
CASSLAATGNSPLHF
TGTGCCAGCAGCTTAGCGGCCACAGGGAATTCACCCCTCCACTTT
>TRBV6-5|15|-|TRBJ1-1|-
CASRTQVSMNTEAFF
TGTGCCAGCAGAACTCAGGTCTCAATGAACACTGAAGCTTTCTTT
>TRBV5-4|15|-|TRBJ1-1|-
CASSPTGQLNTEAFF
TGTGCCAGCAGCCCCACGGGACAATTGAACACTGAAGCTTTCTTT
>TRBV2|14|-|TRBJ2-5|-
CASSTLQGWETQYF
TGTGCCAGCAGTACTTTACAGGGATGGGAGACCCAGTACTTC
>TRBV4-1|16|-|TRBJ2-5|-
CASSQWRNRDQETQYF
TGCGCCAGCAGCCAGTGGCGAAACAGGGATCAAGAGACCCAGTACTTC
>TRBV5-1|17|-|TRBJ2-1|-
CASSLVLPREFYNEQFF
TGCGCCAGCAGCTTGGTTCTTCCCCGGGAATTCTACAATGAGCAGTTCTTC
>TRBV7-2|12|-|TRBJ2-1|-
CASSPGLVEQFF
TGTGCCAGCAGCCCCGGACTCGTTGAGCAGTTCTTC
>TRBV27|15|-|TRBJ1-2|-
CASSSLQGGRAGYTF
TGTGCCAGCAGTTCCCTACAGGGAGGGAGGGCTGGCTACACCTTC
>TRBV30|12|few|TRBJ2-7|-
CAWSDRLYEQYF
TGTGCCTGGAGCGACAGGCTCTACGAGCAGTACTTC